This TCR beta chain was sequenced during a study of metastatic and nonmetastatic thyroid tumors. At the level of the study: Across peripheral blood and tumor or nodule tissue samples taken from malignant and benign thyroid patients, the repertoires were compared with one another.

Study results and limitations: Benign nodules were reported to have significantly lower TCR beta diversity than malignant thyroid tumors, in blood and tumor.

The table lists this clone with many counts. Its specificity is unknown. Among the patients, none had received any treatment before thyroid surgery. Germline CDR1 SGHAT, CDR2 FQNNGV. The CDR3 is made up of 11 amino acids. V dropped 6 bases and J dropped 14 bases, with 11 bases sitting between them. Under the authors' procedure: Built for papillary thyroid cancer, a distant-metastasis classifier drew on CDR3 differences across clinicopathological groups. TCRdb reanalyzed the PCR reads with MiXCR. TCRdb's processing, not the authors', yielded these V and J calls. This repertoire shows approximately 28,000 clones, 16% found once; its top ten account for roughly 6.1%.

V gene TRBV11-2 combines with J gene TRBJ1-6; D may be TRBD1 (5 bases). The TCR originated in a male donor with papillary thyroid cancer or a benign thyroid nodule (not recorded which). Some clones in this sample may be carry-over from other donors' samples. The material sequenced was blood. The DNA of the CDR3 is TGTGCCAGCAGGGCAGGGTTGGCCCTCCACTTT. Amino acid sequence: CASRAGLALHF.